The 13 T cell receptor beta chains below were found in one sample sequenced in a study of identical twins. TCRdb re-called the 5' RACE reads through MiXCR, storing one row per CDR3 protein. Among some 1,700,000 distinct CDR3 sequences listed, around 29% were seen once. The material sequenced was cord blood. The receptors were gathered from a newborn girl in good health.

This clonotype was seen a handful of times. The genes are TRBV18 and TRBJ1-5, with no clear D. The V and J ends lost 3 bases and 8 bases respectively, with 14 bases between them. Germline CDR1 KGHSH, CDR2 LQKENI. The CDR3 runs to 14 residues. CDR3 sequence: CASSPYTVWEPQHF. In nucleotides, the CDR3 is TGTGCCAGCTCACCTTACACAGTTTGGGAGCCCCAGCATTTT. The full variable domain, its missing parts supplied by reference TRBV18 and TRBJ1-5, is NAGVMQNPRHLVRRRGQEARLRCSPMKGHSHVYWYRQLPEEGLKFMVYLQKENIIDESGMPKERFSAEFPKEGPSILRIQQVVRGDSAAYFCASSPYTVWEPQHFGDGTRLSIL.

The table lists this clonotype with many counts. The V gene is TRBV10-3, the J gene TRBJ2-1, with D maybe TRBD2 (5 bases). The CDR3 spans 15 residues. The germline V gene has CDR1 ENHRY and CDR2 SYGVKD. The V and J ends lost 3 bases and 2 bases respectively, with 11 bases between them. The CDR3 is CAISDSGAPYNEQFF. The CDR3 bases are TGTGCCATCAGTGACAGCGGAGCCCCCTACAATGAGCAGTTCTTC.

The CDR3 region is CSARDRGSGYEQYF. The CDR3, as DNA: TGCAGTGCTAGAGATCGTGGTAGCGGGTACGAGCAGTACTTC. V and J are TRBV20-1 and TRBJ2-4, with 7 bases that match TRBD2. The J call could be wrong; TRBJ2-7 is a better fit for the DNA end. The CDR3 has 14 residues. Germline loops: CDR1 DFQATT, CDR2 SNEGSKA (reference sequence).

The rearrangement links TRBV7-2 to TRBJ2-3, with 11 positions matching TRBD2. The CDR3 loop spans 17 amino acids. The germline V gene has CDR1 SGHTA and CDR2 FQGNSA. With 4 bases clipped from V and 4 bases from J, the junction kept 10 bases outside the gene matches. As DNA, the CDR3 is TGTGCCAGCAGCTCTTTTGTAGCGGGAGGGCCATCAGATACGCAGTATTTT. Amino acids: CASSSFVAGGPSDTQYF.

This clonotype was observed a handful of times. This chain connects TRBV6-1 to TRBJ2-7, with 8 bases fitting TRBD2. The CDR3 runs to 14 residues. CDR1 is MNHNS and CDR2 is SASEGT in the germline V gene. V shed 3 bases and J 4 bases; nucleotides not matched to a gene: 5. The CDR3 region is CASSDYLAGYEQYF. DNA for the CDR3: TGTGCCAGCAGTGACTATCTAGCGGGTTACGAGCAGTACTTC.

As concerns this clonotype: At one of its ends the junction is not consistent with the germline gene, which may arise from a read error. The rearrangement joins TRBV20-1 to TRBJ2-3; no definite D call. The CDR3 is made up of 11 amino acids. CDR1 is DFQATT, CDR2 SNEGSKA, per germline (reference sequence). For the CDR3, the DNA is TGCAGTGCTAGATCGGTCGATACGCGGTATTTT. Its protein product is CSARSVDTRYF.

This clonotype came up a few times. DNA for the CDR3: TGCAGTTCGGCGACAGGAACACACTATGGCTACACCTTC. The encoded protein is CSSATGTHYGYTF. The chain uses TRBV20-1 and TRBJ1-2; D might be TRBD1 (6 bases). Per the germline V gene, CDR1 is DFQATT and CDR2 is SNEGSKA (reference sequence). The V end was cut by 8 bases, the J end by 3 bases, with 16 bases between. The CDR3 totals 13 residues.

V is TRBV20-1 and J is TRBJ1-2; no definite D call. This CDR3 is built from 14 residues. Trimming left V 6 bases short and J 4 bases short, with 18 bases between. CDR1 and CDR2 (germline): DFQATT, SNEGSKA (reference sequence). CDR3 protein: CSAKRSGRVYGYTF. CDR3 sequence (DNA): TGCAGTGCCAAGCGAAGCGGGCGCGTCTATGGCTACACCTTC.

In its sample, this clonotype was seen a few times. The chain carries TRBV6-8 and TRBJ2-1; TRBD1 agrees at 7 bases. Trimming cost V 2 bases and J 4 bases; bases outside gene matches: 29. The V gene's germline CDR1 is MNHGY and CDR2 SAAAGT. The CDR3 loop spans 23 amino acids. CDR3 sequence reads: CASSYGLLFHPDRVPPKYNEQFF. As DNA, the CDR3 is TGTGCCAGCAGTTACGGTCTGCTATTCCACCCTGACAGGGTCCCCCCTAAGTACAATGAGCAGTTCTTC.

The chain combines TRBV29-1 with TRBJ2-5, with D perhaps TRBD1 (5 bases). The V and J ends lost 3 bases and 4 bases respectively, with 15 bases between them. This CDR3 is built from 14 residues. Germline CDR1 SQVTM, CDR2 ANQGSEA. In DNA form, the CDR3 reads TGCAGCGTTGACGGACCCGAGCAGGGAGAGACCCAGTACTTC. Protein sequence: CSVDGPEQGETQYF.

This chain links TRBV6-6 with TRBJ2-1; D may correspond to TRBD1 or TRBD2 (6 bases each). Germline CDR1 and CDR2: MNHNY and SVGAGI (reference sequence). The CDR3 extends over 14 amino acids. The V end was cut by 10 bases, the J end by 0 bases, with 13 bases between. CDR3 in DNA: TGTGCCACCTTAGCGGACAGCTCCTACAATGAGCAGTTCTTC. Its translation is CATLADSSYNEQFF.

The gene calls are TRBV10-3 and TRBJ2-1; 14 bases are a match to TRBD2. This CDR3 contains 14 residues. Looked up from germline, CDR1 is ENHRY and CDR2 is SYGVKD. Germline trimming cut 6 bases from V and 13 bases from J; bases unmatched to any gene: 8. The CDR3, as DNA: TGTGCCATCAGAAAGGGACTAGCGGGAGAGACCCAGTTCTTC. Translating gives CAIRKGLAGETQFF.

This clonotype was seen a few times. CDR3 in amino acids: CASSLAASGGAYEQYF. Here the CDR3 DNA reads TGTGCCAGCAGCTTAGCCGCTAGCGGGGGGGCATACGAGCAGTACTTC. The chain links TRBV7-2 to TRBJ2-7; 12 positions agree with TRBD2. Germline V gives CDR1 SGHTA, CDR2 FQGNSA. The length of the CDR3 is 16 residues. After removal of 0 bases from V and 4 bases from J, the junction contained 4 bases not matched to a gene.